This T cell receptor beta chain appears in the sequencing data of a study of T cell repertoires in cytomegalovirus infection. TCRdb redid the calling of the reads with MiXCR, one entry per CDR3 protein. This repertoire shows fewer than 1,000,000 distinct CDR3 sequences, roughly 31% found once; its top ten account for 11% to 15%. This clonotype was found a few times. Its antigen is unidentified. The CDR3 has 15 residues. The J segment lost 3 bases and the V segment lost 4 bases, leaving 4 bases of the junction unmatched. This sequence joins TRBV12-3 or TRBV12-4 and TRBJ2-5; 11 bases fit TRBD2. The source of this sequence is a human donor in good health (CMV status not recorded). Some clones in this sample may be carry-over from other donors' samples. Sequencing used cultured CD8+ T cells from PBMCs, obtained from culture after CMV antigen stimulation. The CDR3 DNA sequence: TGTGCCAGCAGTTGGGGGACTAGCGGTGAAGAGACCCAGTACTTC. The encoded protein is CASSWGTSGEETQYF.